The present TCR beta chain was sequenced within a study of Graves' ophthalmopathy and Graves' hyperthyroidism. Study-level points and caveats: From stable hyperthyroidism, ophthalmopathy was separated by a 13-signature model with roughly 89% sensitivity and approximately 84% specificity.

This clonotype was detected only a few times. Its target is unknown. PBMCs came from approximately 10 ml of fresh peripheral blood. As the template, RNA transcripts were used to amplify TCR beta CDR3 regions. First-round RT-PCR used HTBI primers; second-round multiplex PCR followed. A single record per CDR3 protein comes from TCRdb applying MiXCR to the multiplex PCR reads. The table has around 670,000 distinct CDR3 sequences, roughly two fifths seen once. Germline CDR1 reads LNHDA; CDR2 reads SQIVND (reference sequence). The CDR3 has 14 residues. Trimming shortened V by 8 bases and J by 0 bases, and 10 bases separated the two germline ends.

This chain links TRBV19 with TRBJ2-2; D may be TRBD1 (5 bases). The sequencing input was peripheral blood. This TCR derives from an adult man with Graves' ophthalmopathy. Here the CDR3 reads CASPRTSNTGELFF. In DNA form, the CDR3 reads TGTGCCAGTCCCAGGACATCGAACACCGGGGAGCTGTTTTTT.